These 32 T cell receptor beta chains came from one sample sequenced in a study of OX40 agonist ivuxolimab in advanced cancers. Assay used: immunoSEQ multiplex PCR; TCRdb lists only in-frame clones, some missing. This sample yields some 96,000 clones, of which approximately 89% are seen a single time; 0.5% to 0.65% belongs to the top ten. The sequencing here drew on CD4+ or CD8+ T cells sorted from blood, taken in a trial of the OX40 agonist ivuxolimab. The source of these receptors is an adult with an advanced solid tumor such as melanoma, head and neck, liver or kidney cancer.

The chain recombines TRBV5-6 with TRBJ1-1, with D possibly TRBD1 on 5 matching bases. The germline V gene encodes CDR1 SGHDT and CDR2 YYEEEE. There are 14 residues in the CDR3. V was clipped by 0 bases and J by 5 bases, with 11 bases between them. This CDR3 is CASSLGLGETEAFF. DNA of the CDR3: TGTGCCAGCAGCTTGGGCCTGGGGGAGACTGAAGCTTTCTTT.

The J gene is TRBJ1-1, the V gene TRBV28; D call uncertain. This CDR3 is 12 amino acids long. V gave up 7 bases and J gave up 5 bases, with 11 bases separating them. Germline CDR1 is MDHEN and CDR2 is SYDVKM. The CDR3 loop is CASTRLGTEAFF. The CDR3 nucleotides read TGTGCCAGCACCAGGCTTGGGACTGAAGCTTTCTTT.

The chain combines TRBV19 with TRBJ1-5; 7 bases are shared with TRBD1. From germline, CDR1 is LNHDA and CDR2 SQIVND (reference sequence). V was pared by 6 bases and J by 4 bases, with 9 bases of the junction left unmatched. The CDR3 contains 15 residues. The CDR3 sequence: CASSAPGRGNQPQHF. CDR3 nucleotide sequence: TGTGCCAGTAGCGCCCCGGGCAGGGGGAATCAGCCCCAGCATTTT.

This chain links TRBV18 with TRBJ1-1; perhaps TRBD1 as D (5 bases). V was shortened by 2 bases and J by 4 bases, with 20 bases between the two germline ends. Germline loops: CDR1 KGHSH, CDR2 LQKENI. The CDR3 extends over 17 amino acids. This chain's CDR3 is CASSPRGRGAGGTEAFF. The DNA of the CDR3 is TGTGCCAGCTCACCAAGGGGACGGGGCGCGGGGGGCACTGAAGCTTTCTTT. Looking up the rest from reference TRBV18 and TRBJ1-1 gives the full variable domain: NAGVMQNPRHLVRRRGQEARLRCSPMKGHSHVYWYRQLPEEGLKFMVYLQKENIIDESGMPKERFSAEFPKEGPSILRIQQVVRGDSAAYFCASSPRGRGAGGTEAFFGQGTRLTVV.

There are a few counts of this clone. This chain joins TRBV29-1 and TRBJ1-1; weak D call: TRBD1 (5 bases). The CDR3 consists of 15 residues. V was pared by 4 bases and J by 0 bases, with 15 bases between. Germline lookup yields CDR1 SQVTM and CDR2 ANQGSEA. The DNA for the CDR3 is TGCAGCGTTGTAGGCAGGGAGACGATGAACACTGAAGCTTTCTTT. Translated, it gives CSVVGRETMNTEAFF.

The chain links TRBV2 to TRBJ2-1; a weak D match, TRBD1 (5 bases). This CDR3 contains 13 residues. V lost 6 bases to trimming and J lost 10 bases, with 16 bases between them. The germline CDR1 and CDR2 sequences are SNHLY and FYNNEI. CDR3 sequence (DNA): TGTGCCAGCAGGAGACAACAGGCGAACGAGCAGTTCTTC. It encodes CASRRQQANEQFF.

J is TRBJ1-1 and V is TRBV6-6; D is ambiguous. The ends were cut back, 8 bases at V and 3 bases at J, with 4 bases in the middle. The CDR3 is made up of 10 amino acids. Germline V gene lookup returns CDR1 MNHNY and CDR2 SVGAGI (reference sequence). The CDR3 sequence: CASSDTEAFF. As DNA, the CDR3 is TGTGCCAGCTCGGACACTGAAGCTTTCTTT.

J is TRBJ2-7 and V is TRBV19; possibly TRBD1 or TRBD2 for D (5 bases each). The CDR3 is 13 residues long. Trimming left V 6 bases short and J 8 bases short, with 17 bases between. The germline V gene has CDR1 LNHDA and CDR2 SQIVND (reference sequence). Written as DNA, the CDR3 is TGTGCCAGTAGGGGGACCGCTTCTCTAAAGCAGTACTTC. This sequence encodes CASRGTASLKQYF.

The V call is TRBV12-5, the J call TRBJ1-2; 7 positions match TRBD1. V lost 2 bases and J lost 8; bases outside the gene matches: 14. CDR3 size: 16 residues. Germline V gene lookup returns CDR1 LGHNT and CDR2 FRNRAP. The CDR3 sequence is CASGLHDRDLLRGYTF. The CDR3 coding sequence is TGTGCTAGTGGTTTGCATGACAGGGATTTACTCCGCGGCTACACCTTC.

This chain connects TRBV9 to TRBJ2-7; D might be TRBD2 (6 bases). In germline, CDR1 is SGDLS, CDR2 YYNGEE. The V end was cut by 4 bases, the J end by 2 bases, with 16 bases between. The CDR3 extends over 15 amino acids. For the CDR3, the DNA is TGTGCCAGCAGCCCCCGGGGTAGCGGCACCTACGAGCAGTACTTC. It yields the protein CASSPRGSGTYEQYF.

In regard to this clone: The same CDR3 also results from other DNA sequences found in this sample. The rearrangement joins TRBV20-1 to TRBJ2-3, with no clear D. This CDR3 is built from 11 residues. V was pared by 2 bases and J by 5 bases, with 5 bases between. CDR1 DFQATT and CDR2 SNEGSKA come from the germline V gene (reference sequence). CDR3 sequence: CSARHLDTQYF. Here the CDR3 DNA reads TGCAGTGCTAGACACTTAGATACGCAGTATTTT.

This clone was detected a few times. The chain has TRBV28 and TRBJ2-7; 9 positions agree with TRBD2. V lost 4 bases to trimming and J lost 4 bases; unmatched junction nucleotides: 11. This CDR3 comprises 16 residues. CDR1 is MDHEN, CDR2 SYDVKM, per germline. CDR3 DNA: TGTGCCAGCAGTTCCCCCCGGCGGGAGGGGAAGTACGAGCAGTACTTC. Encoded protein: CASSSPRREGKYEQYF.

The chain is built from TRBV19 and TRBJ2-6, with unresolved D. The germline V gene has CDR1 LNHDA and CDR2 SQIVND (reference sequence). This CDR3 has 15 residues. The germline V and J ends were trimmed by 4 bases and 4 bases, with 11 bases remaining between them. The chain's CDR3 is CASSRPGVGANVLTF. The DNA for the CDR3 is TGTGCCAGTAGTAGACCCGGAGTCGGGGCCAACGTCCTGACTTTC.

In this sample, this clone turned up once. The chain couples TRBV27 to TRBJ2-1, with TRBD1 matching 9 bases. CDR1 and CDR2 from the germline V gene are MNHEY and SMNVEV (reference sequence). The CDR3 loop spans 14 amino acids. Trimming cost V 5 bases and J 4 bases; bases outside gene matches: 3. CDR3 amino acids: CASSPGTGYNEQFF. As DNA, the CDR3 is TGTGCCAGCAGTCCCGGGACAGGGTACAATGAGCAGTTCTTC.

The gene calls are TRBV2 and TRBJ2-1, with 7 bases that match TRBD1. Germline CDR1 reads SNHLY; CDR2 reads FYNNEI. V gave up 4 bases and J gave up 8 bases; unmatched junction bases: 11. CDR3 length equals 15 residues. CDR3 DNA: TGTGCCAGCAGTGGATTAGGGGGCCCAGGCTATGAGCAGTTCTTC. Residues: CASSGLGGPGYEQFF.

The V call is TRBV5-1, the J call TRBJ2-7; 9 nucleotides align to TRBD1. CDR3 length equals 18 residues. CDR1 is SGHRS and CDR2 is YFSETQ in the germline V gene. The ends lost 4 bases at V and 4 bases at J; junction bases unmatched: 18. The CDR3: CASSLGLPLDRGGYEQYF. The CDR3 nucleotides read TGCGCCAGCAGCCTGGGCCTGCCTTTGGACAGGGGAGGGTACGAGCAGTACTTC.

V and J are TRBV28 and TRBJ1-2, with 8 positions matching TRBD1. CDR3 length equals 17 residues. The germline V gene encodes CDR1 MDHEN and CDR2 SYDVKM. V was clipped by 5 bases and J by 1 base; unmatched bases: 12. CDR3 DNA: TGTGCCAGCAGTACCCTCGGGACAGGAGTGATTAACTATGGCTACACCTTC. As protein: CASSTLGTGVINYGYTF.

In DNA form, the CDR3 reads TGTGCCAGTAGTATAGAAGAAGTGGGCACTGAAGCTTTCTTT. This translates into CASSIEEVGTEAFF. V usage is TRBV19 and J usage is TRBJ1-1; D not resolved. Germline CDR1 LNHDA, CDR2 SQIVND (reference sequence). The CDR3 length is 14 residues. Trimming left V 0 bases short and J 4 bases short, with 9 bases between.

The chain joins TRBV4-2 to TRBJ2-2; D not certain. CDR3 size: 15 residues. The V gene's germline CDR1 is LGHNA and CDR2 YNFKEQ. Trimming removed 0 bases from V and 0 bases from J, with 5 bases in between. CDR3 in amino acids: CASSQDGANTGELFF. The CDR3 DNA sequence: TGTGCCAGCAGCCAAGATGGGGCGAACACCGGGGAGCTGTTTTTT.

V and J are TRBV7-9 and TRBJ2-1; no reliable D call. V dropped 3 bases and J dropped 8 bases, with 11 bases sitting between them. The germline V gene encodes CDR1 SEHNR and CDR2 FQNEAQ (reference sequence). The CDR3 covers 13 residues. The CDR3: CASSFLALDEQFF. The CDR3 region has the DNA TGTGCCAGCAGCTTCTTGGCCCTAGATGAGCAGTTCTTC.

This chain links TRBV28 with TRBJ2-3, with TRBD1 matching over 9 bases. V gave up 4 bases and J gave up 2 bases; unmatched junction bases: 7. CDR3 length: 16 amino acids. The V gene's germline CDR1 is MDHEN and CDR2 SYDVKM. The CDR3 bases are TGTGCCAGCAGTTCCCCGGGACAGGGTTACACAGATACGCAGTATTTT. Its protein product is CASSSPGQGYTDTQYF.

V and J are TRBV29-1 and TRBJ2-3; D not resolved. V was trimmed by 3 bases and J by 2 bases, leaving 6 bases between them. The CDR3 extends over 12 amino acids. Germline V lookup: CDR1 SQVTM, CDR2 ANQGSEA. The CDR3 DNA reads as TGCAGCGTTGACTTAATCACAGATACGCAGTATTTT. Translating it yields CSVDLITDTQYF.

The chain recombines TRBV9 with TRBJ2-7; a weak D match, TRBD2 (7 bases). The CDR3 is 15 amino acids. V gave up 0 bases and J gave up 4 bases, with 14 bases separating them. From germline, CDR1 is SGDLS and CDR2 YYNGEE. Here the CDR3 reads CASSVGERGQYEQYF. DNA of the CDR3: TGTGCCAGCAGCGTAGGGGAGCGGGGACAATACGAGCAGTACTTC.

This chain uses TRBV9 with TRBJ2-7, with 7 bases matching TRBD1. Looked up from germline, CDR1 is SGDLS and CDR2 is YYNGEE. Trimming at V came to 10 bases and at J to 1 base, leaving 8 bases not matched to a gene. The CDR3 consists of 13 residues. CDR3 region: CARLGDRSYEQYF. DNA for the CDR3: TGTGCCCGCTTGGGGGACAGATCCTACGAGCAGTACTTC.

This clone is a singleton in its sample. This chain uses TRBV28 with TRBJ2-7; TRBD1 matches at 9 bases. CDR3 length: 15 residues. Germline V lookup: CDR1 MDHEN, CDR2 SYDVKM. Trimming removed 2 bases from V and 4 bases from J; junction bases left unmatched: 6. The CDR3 bases are TGTGCCAGCAGTTTACCCACAGGGGGCATTTACGAGCAGTACTTC. Translating it yields CASSLPTGGIYEQYF. The whole variable domain, filled in from reference TRBV28 and TRBJ2-7, reads DVKVTQSSRYLVKRTGEKVFLECVQDMDHENMFWYRQDPGLGLRLIYFSYDVKMKEKGDIPEGYSVSREKKERFSLILESASTNQTSMYLCASSLPTGGIYEQYFGPGTRLTVT.

This rearrangement joins TRBV7-2 to TRBJ2-7; D ambiguous. Trimming shortened V by 2 bases and J by 1 base, and 12 bases separated the two germline ends. CDR1 is SGHTA, CDR2 FQGNSA, per germline. The CDR3 has 15 amino acids. The CDR3 DNA reads TGTGCCAGCAGCTTAACGGGCCCACAGTCCTACGAGCAGTACTTC. As protein: CASSLTGPQSYEQYF.

The V and J genes are TRBV6-5 and TRBJ2-7, with D perhaps TRBD2 (5 bases). The germline V and J ends were trimmed by 5 bases and 2 bases, with 13 bases remaining between them. Germline V CDR1 and CDR2: MNHEY, SVGAGI. The CDR3 runs to 14 residues. The CDR3 loop is CASSSTKRTYEQYF. CDR3 DNA sequence: TGTGCCAGCAGTAGTACCAAGCGGACCTACGAGCAGTACTTC.

The rearrangement links TRBV11-2 to TRBJ2-5; 7 positions match TRBD2. Germline loops: CDR1 SGHAT, CDR2 FQNNGV. The V segment lost 4 bases and the J segment 2 bases; nucleotides outside the gene matches: 7. This CDR3 has 15 amino acids. CDR3 loop: CASSSLGGTQETQYF. CDR3 in DNA: TGTGCCAGCAGCTCCCTGGGGGGGACGCAAGAGACCCAGTACTTC.

This clone was counted a single time. The gene calls are TRBV15 and TRBJ1-5; TRBD1 might be the D (6 bases). Trimming stripped 4 bases from V and 0 bases from J, with 13 bases between. The CDR3 covers 16 residues. Germline V lookup: CDR1 LNHNV, CDR2 YYDKDF (reference sequence). CDR3 sequence: CATSTRRDISNQPQHF. As DNA, the CDR3 is TGTGCCACCAGCACCCGGAGGGACATTAGCAATCAGCCCCAGCATTTT.

The chain recombines TRBV5-1 with TRBJ2-3; D is ambiguous. The germline gives CDR1 SGHRS, CDR2 YFSETQ. Trimming took off 1 base at V and 6 bases at J, with 12 bases between the two ends. CDR3 length equals 14 residues. The CDR3 here is CASSLSSRSDTQYF. CDR3 in DNA: TGCGCCAGCAGCTTGAGTTCGCGAAGTGATACGCAGTATTTT.

This clone appeared once. The genes are TRBV5-1 and TRBJ2-2; D is unclear. CDR3 size: 15 residues. Between the trimmed V and J ends, which lost 4 bases and 3 bases, there was a span of 13 bases. Germline lookup yields CDR1 SGHRS and CDR2 YFSETQ. CDR3 in amino acids: CASSTGHRDTGELFF. In DNA, the CDR3 is TGCGCCAGCAGCACTGGGCATCGGGACACCGGGGAGCTGTTTTTT.

J is TRBJ1-5 and V is TRBV19; the D gene is possibly TRBD1 (6 bases). Germline V CDR1 and CDR2: LNHDA, SQIVND (reference sequence). The CDR3 has 16 residues. Trimming stripped 2 bases from V and 6 bases from J, with 17 bases between. The CDR3 loop reads CASSIWRGGRSQPQHF. The DNA for the CDR3 is TGTGCCAGTAGTATATGGAGGGGGGGTAGGAGTCAGCCCCAGCATTTT.